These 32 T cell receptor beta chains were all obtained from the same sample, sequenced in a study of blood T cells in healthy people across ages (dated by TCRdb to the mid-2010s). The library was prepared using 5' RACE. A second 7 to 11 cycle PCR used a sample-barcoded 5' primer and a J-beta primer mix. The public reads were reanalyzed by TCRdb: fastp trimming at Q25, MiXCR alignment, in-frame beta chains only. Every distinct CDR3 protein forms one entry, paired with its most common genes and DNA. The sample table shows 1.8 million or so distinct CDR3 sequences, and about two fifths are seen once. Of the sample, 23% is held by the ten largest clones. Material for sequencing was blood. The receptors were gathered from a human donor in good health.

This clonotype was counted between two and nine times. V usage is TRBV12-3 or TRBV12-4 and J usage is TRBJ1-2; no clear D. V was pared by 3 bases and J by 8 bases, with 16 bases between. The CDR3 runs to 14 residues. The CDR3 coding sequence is TGTGCCAGCAGTTTGCGTCAGTTCCTGGGGGGCTACACCTTC. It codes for CASSLRQFLGGYTF.

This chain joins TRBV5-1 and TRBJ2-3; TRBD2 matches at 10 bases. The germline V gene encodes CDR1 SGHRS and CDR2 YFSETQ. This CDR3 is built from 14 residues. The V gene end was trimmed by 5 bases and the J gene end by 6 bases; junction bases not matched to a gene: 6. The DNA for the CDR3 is TGCGCCAGCAGAAAAGTAGCGGGGGGCGATACGCAGTATTTT. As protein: CASRKVAGGDTQYF.

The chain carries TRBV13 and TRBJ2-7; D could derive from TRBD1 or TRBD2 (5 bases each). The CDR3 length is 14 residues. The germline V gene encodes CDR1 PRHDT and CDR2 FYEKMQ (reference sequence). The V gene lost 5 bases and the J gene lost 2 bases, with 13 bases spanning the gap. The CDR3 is CASSLRDLPYEQYF. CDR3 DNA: TGTGCCAGCAGCCTCCGGGACCTACCCTACGAGCAGTACTTC.

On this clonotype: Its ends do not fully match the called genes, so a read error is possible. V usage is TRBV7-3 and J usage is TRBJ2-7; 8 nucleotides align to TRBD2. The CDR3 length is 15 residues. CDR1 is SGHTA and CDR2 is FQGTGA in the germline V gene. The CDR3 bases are TGTGCCAGCAGCCCGGTCGGGGGGGTCTCTTACGGGCAGTACTTC. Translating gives CASSPVGGVSYGQYF.

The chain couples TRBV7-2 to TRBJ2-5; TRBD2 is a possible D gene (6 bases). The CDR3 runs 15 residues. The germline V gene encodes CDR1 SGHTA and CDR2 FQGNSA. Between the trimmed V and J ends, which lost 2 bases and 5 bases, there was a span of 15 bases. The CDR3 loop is CASSLLGQAGETQYF. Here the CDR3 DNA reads TGTGCCAGCAGCTTATTAGGGCAGGCGGGGGAGACCCAGTACTTC.

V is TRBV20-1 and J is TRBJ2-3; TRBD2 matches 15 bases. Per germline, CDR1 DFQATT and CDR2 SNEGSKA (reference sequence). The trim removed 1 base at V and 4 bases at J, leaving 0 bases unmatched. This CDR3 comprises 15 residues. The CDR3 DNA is TGCAGTGCTAGAGGGACTAGCGGGGGGGCAGATACGCAGTATTTT. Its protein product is CSARGTSGGADTQYF.

This chain's CDR3 is CASTFGLGGLSTDTQYF. The DNA of the CDR3 is TGTGCCAGCACCTTCGGGCTAGGGGGACTCAGCACAGATACGCAGTATTTT. This chain uses TRBV7-2 with TRBJ2-3; D might be TRBD1 or TRBD2, each matching 6 bases. The CDR3 contains 17 residues. CDR1 and CDR2 from the germline V gene are SGHTA and FQGNSA. V was trimmed by 7 bases and J by 0 bases, leaving 20 bases between them.

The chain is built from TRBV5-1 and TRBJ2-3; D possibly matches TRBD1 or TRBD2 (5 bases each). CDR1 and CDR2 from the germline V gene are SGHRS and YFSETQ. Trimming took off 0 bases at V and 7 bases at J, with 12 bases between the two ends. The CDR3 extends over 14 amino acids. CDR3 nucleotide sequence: TGCGCCAGCAGCTTGGGCGACGGGGCAAATACGCAGTATTTT. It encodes CASSLGDGANTQYF.

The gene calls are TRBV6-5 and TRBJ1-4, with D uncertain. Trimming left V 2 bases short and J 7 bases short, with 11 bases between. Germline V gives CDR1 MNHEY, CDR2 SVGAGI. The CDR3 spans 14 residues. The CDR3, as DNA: TGTGCCAGCAGTTACCGGGGAATGGGTGAAAAACTGTTTTTT. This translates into CASSYRGMGEKLFF.

CDR3 loop: CATSRDSGGPQETQYF. CDR3 bases: TGTGCCACCAGCAGAGATTCGGGGGGTCCTCAAGAGACCCAGTACTTC. V usage is TRBV15 and J usage is TRBJ2-5; 7 nucleotides match TRBD2. Germline-derived CDR1 and CDR2 are LNHNV and YYDKDF (reference sequence). With 0 bases clipped from V and 2 bases from J, the junction kept 6 bases outside the gene matches. The CDR3 sequence is 16 residues long.

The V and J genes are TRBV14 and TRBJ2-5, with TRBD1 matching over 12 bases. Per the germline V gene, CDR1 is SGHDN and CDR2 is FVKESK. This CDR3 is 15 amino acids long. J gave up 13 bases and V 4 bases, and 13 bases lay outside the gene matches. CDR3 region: CASSLNTGTGGPRYF. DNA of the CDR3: TGTGCCAGCAGCCTGAATACCGGGACAGGGGGCCCTAGGTACTTC.

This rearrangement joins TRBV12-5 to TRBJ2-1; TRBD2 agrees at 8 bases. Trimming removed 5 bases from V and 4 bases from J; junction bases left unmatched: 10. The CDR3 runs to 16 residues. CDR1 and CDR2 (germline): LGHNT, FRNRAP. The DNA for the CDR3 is TGTGCTAGTGGTGCGACGGGGGGGAACCCTTACAATGAGCAGTTCTTC. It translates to CASGATGGNPYNEQFF.

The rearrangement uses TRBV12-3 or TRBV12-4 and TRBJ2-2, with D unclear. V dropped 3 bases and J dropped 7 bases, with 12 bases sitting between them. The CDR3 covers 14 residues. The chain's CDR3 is CASSFGLPGGELFF. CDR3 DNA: TGTGCCAGCAGTTTTGGCCTTCCGGGCGGGGAGCTGTTTTTT.

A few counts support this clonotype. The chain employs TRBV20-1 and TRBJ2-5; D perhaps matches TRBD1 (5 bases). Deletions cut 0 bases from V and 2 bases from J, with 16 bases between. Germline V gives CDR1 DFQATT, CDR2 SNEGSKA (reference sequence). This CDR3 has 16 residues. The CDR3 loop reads CSARDRFGADQETQYF. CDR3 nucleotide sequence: TGCAGTGCTAGAGATCGGTTTGGGGCGGATCAAGAGACCCAGTACTTC.

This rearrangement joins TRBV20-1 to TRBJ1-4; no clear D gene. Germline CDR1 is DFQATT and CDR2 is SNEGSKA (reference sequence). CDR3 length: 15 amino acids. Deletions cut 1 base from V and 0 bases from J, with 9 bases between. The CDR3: CSARALDATNEKLFF. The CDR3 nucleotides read TGCAGTGCTAGAGCCCTAGACGCAACTAATGAAAAACTGTTTTTT.

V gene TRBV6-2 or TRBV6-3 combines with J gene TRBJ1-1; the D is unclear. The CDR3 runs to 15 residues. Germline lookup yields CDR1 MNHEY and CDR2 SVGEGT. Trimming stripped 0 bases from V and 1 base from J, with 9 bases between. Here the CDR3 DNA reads TGTGCCAGCAGTTACTCGTACAGAACGAACACTGAAGCTTTCTTT. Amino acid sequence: CASSYSYRTNTEAFF.

This chain's CDR3 is CASSLVGTGERDGYTF. In DNA form, the CDR3 reads TGCGCCAGCAGCTTGGTCGGGACAGGGGAACGTGATGGCTACACCTTC. The chain is built from TRBV5-1 and TRBJ1-2; TRBD1 matches at 10 bases. This CDR3 spans 16 amino acids. CDR1 and CDR2 from the germline V gene are SGHRS and YFSETQ. J gave up 6 bases and V 0 bases, and 8 bases lay outside the gene matches.

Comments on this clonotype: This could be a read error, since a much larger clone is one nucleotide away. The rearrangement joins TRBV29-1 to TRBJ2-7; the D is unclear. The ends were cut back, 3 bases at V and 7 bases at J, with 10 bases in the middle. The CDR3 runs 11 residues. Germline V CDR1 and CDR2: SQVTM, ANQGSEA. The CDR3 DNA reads TGCAGCGTTGACAGGTACAATGAGCAGTACTTC. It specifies CSVDRYNEQYF.

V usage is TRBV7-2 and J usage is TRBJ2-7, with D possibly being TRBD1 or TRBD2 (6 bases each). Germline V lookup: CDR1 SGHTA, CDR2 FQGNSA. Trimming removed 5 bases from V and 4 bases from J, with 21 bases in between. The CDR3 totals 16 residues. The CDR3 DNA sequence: TGTGCCAGCAGCACCAATAGGGGGACTCACACATACGAGCAGTACTTC. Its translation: CASSTNRGTHTYEQYF. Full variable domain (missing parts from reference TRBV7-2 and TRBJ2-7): GAGVSQSPSNKVTEKGKDVELRCDPISGHTALYWYRQSLGQGLEFLIYFQGNSAPDKSGLPSDRFSAERTGGSVSTLTIQRTQQEDSAVYLCASSTNRGTHTYEQYFGPGTRLTVT.

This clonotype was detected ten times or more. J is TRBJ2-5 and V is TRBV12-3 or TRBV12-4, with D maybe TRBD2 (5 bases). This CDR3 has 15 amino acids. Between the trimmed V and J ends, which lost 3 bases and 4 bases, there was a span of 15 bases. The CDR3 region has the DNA TGTGCCAGCAGTTTTATACGGGGATTAGGAGAGACCCAGTACTTC. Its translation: CASSFIRGLGETQYF.

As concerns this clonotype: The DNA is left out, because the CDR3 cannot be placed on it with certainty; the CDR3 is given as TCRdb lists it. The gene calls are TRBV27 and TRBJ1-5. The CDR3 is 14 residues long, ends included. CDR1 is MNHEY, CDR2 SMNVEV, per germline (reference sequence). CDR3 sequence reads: CASSFFGQQETQHF.

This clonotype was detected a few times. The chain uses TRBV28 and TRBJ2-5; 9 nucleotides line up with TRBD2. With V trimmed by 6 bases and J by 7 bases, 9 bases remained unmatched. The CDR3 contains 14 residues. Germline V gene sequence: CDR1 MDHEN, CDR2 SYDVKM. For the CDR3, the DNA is TGTGCCAGCAGAATTAGCGGGGGACCCGGGACCCAGTACTTC. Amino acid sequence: CASRISGGPGTQYF.

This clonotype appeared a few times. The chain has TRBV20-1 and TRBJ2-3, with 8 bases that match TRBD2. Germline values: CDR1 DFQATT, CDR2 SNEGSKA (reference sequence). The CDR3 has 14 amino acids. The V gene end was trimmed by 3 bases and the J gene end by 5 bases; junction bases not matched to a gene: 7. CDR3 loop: CSARPSGGRDTQYF. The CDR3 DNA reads TGCAGTGCTAGGCCCAGCGGGGGCCGAGATACGCAGTATTTT.

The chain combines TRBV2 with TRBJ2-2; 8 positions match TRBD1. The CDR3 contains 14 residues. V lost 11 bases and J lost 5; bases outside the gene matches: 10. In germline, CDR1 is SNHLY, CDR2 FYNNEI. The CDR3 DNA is TGTGCCGGCGCCCCCGACAGGGGTACCGGGGAGCTGTTTTTT. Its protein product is CAGAPDRGTGELFF.

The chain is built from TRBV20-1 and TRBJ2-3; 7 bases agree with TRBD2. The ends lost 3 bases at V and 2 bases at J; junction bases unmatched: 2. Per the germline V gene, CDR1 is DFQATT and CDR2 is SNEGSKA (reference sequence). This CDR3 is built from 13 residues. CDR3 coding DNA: TGCAGTGCTAGGGGACTACTCACAGATACGCAGTATTTT. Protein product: CSARGLLTDTQYF.

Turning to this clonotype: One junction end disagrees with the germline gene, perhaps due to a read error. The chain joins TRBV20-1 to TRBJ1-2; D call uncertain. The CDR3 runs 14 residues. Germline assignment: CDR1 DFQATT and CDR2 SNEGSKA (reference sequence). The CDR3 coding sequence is TGCAGTGCGCTCCGTCCCCCCAGGAACTGTGGCTACACCTTC. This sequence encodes CSALRPPRNCGYTF.

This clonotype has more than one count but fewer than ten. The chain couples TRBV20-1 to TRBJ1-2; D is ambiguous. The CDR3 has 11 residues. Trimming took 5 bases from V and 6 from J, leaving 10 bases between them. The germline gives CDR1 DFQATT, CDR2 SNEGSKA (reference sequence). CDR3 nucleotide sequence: TGCAGTGCTGGGCGGCGGGATGGCTACACCTTC. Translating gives CSAGRRDGYTF.

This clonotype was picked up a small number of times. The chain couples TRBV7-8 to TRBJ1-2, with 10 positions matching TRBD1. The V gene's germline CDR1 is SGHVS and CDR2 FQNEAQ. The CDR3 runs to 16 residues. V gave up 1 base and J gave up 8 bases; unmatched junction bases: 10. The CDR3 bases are TGTGCCAGCAGCTTAGTCAGGACAGGGGGTTCGATGGGCTACACCTTC. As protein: CASSLVRTGGSMGYTF. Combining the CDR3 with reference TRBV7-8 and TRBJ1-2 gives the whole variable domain GAGVSQSPRYKVAKRGQDVALRCDPISGHVSLFWYQQALGQGPEFLTYFQNEAQLDKSGLPSDRFFAERPEGSVSTLKIQRTQQEDSAVYLCASSLVRTGGSMGYTFGSGTRLTVV.

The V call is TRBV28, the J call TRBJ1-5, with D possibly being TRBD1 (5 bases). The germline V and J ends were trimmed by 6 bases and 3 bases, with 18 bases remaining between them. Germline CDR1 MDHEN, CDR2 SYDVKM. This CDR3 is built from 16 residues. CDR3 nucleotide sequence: TGTGCCAGCAGCACCCGAAGGGAGGGGCCCAATCAGCCCCAGCATTTT. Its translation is CASSTRREGPNQPQHF.

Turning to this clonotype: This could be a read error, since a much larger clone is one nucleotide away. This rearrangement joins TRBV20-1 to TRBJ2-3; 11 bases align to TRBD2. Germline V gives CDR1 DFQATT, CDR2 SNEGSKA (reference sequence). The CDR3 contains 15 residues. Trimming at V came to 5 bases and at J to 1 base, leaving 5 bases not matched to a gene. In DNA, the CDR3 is TGCAGTGCTTTAGCGGGACTAGCGGGCACAGATACGCAGTATTTT. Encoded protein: CSALAGLAGTDTQYF.

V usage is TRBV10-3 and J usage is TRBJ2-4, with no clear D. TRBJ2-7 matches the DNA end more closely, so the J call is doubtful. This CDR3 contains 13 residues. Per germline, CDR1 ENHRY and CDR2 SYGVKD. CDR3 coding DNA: TGTGCCACCTCCAAACCGCCAGGTTACGAGCAGTACTTC. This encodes CATSKPPGYEQYF.

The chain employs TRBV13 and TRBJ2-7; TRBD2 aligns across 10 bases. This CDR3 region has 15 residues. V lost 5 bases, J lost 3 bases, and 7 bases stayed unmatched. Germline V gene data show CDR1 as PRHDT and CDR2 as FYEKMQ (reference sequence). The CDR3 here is CASSRSGGQVYEQYF. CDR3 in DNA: TGTGCCAGCAGCCGTAGCGGGGGGCAGGTCTACGAGCAGTACTTC. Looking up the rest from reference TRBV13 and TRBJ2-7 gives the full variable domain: AAGVIQSPRHLIKEKRETATLKCYPIPRHDTVYWYQQGPGQDPQFLISFYEKMQSDKGSIPDRFSAQQFSDYHSELNMSSLELGDSALYFCASSRSGGQVYEQYFGPGTRLTVT.